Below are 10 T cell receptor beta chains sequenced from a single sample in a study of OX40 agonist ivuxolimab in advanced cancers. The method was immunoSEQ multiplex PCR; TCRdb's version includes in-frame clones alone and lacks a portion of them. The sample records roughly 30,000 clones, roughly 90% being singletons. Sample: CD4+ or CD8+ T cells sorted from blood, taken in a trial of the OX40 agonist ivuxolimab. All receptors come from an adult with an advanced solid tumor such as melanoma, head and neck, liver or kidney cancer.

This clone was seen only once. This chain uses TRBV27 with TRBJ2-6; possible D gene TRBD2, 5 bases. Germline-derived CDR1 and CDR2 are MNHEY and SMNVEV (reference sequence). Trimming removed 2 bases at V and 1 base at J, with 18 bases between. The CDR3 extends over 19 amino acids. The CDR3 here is CASSLIGPLSGSGANVLTF. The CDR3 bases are TGTGCCAGCAGTTTAATAGGCCCCCTGTCGGGATCTGGGGCCAACGTCCTGACTTTC.

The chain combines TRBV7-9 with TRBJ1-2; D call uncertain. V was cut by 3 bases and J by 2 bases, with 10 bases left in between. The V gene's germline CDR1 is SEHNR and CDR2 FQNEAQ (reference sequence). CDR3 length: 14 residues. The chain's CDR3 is CASSFGEGNYGYTF. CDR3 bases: TGTGCCAGCAGCTTTGGGGAGGGCAACTATGGCTACACCTTC.

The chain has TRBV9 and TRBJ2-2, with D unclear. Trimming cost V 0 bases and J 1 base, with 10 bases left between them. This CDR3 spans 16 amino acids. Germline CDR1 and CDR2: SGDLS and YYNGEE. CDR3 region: CASSVELTLNTGELFF. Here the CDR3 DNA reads TGTGCCAGCAGCGTAGAGTTGACCCTGAACACCGGGGAGCTGTTTTTT.

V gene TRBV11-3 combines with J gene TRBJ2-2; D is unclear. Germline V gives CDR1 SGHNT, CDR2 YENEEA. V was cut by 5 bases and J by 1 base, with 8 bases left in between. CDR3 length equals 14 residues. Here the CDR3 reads CASSVPGNTGELFF. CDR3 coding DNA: TGTGCCAGCAGCGTTCCAGGGAACACCGGGGAGCTGTTTTTT.

CDR3 nucleotides: TGTGCCAGCTCACCACTGGGGGGCGTGTACGAGCAGTACTTC. It encodes CASSPLGGVYEQYF. The rearrangement links TRBV18 to TRBJ2-7; D could derive from TRBD1 or TRBD2 (6 bases each). CDR3 length: 14 residues. Germline V gene sequence: CDR1 KGHSH, CDR2 LQKENI. Trimming took off 1 base at V and 4 bases at J, with 11 bases between the two ends.

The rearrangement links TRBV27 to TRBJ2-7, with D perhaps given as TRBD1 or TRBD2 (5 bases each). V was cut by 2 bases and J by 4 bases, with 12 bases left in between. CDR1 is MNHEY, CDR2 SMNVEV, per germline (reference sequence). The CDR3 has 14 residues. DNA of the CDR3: TGTGCCAGCAGTTTAGGGCAGGGCGGGTACGAGCAGTACTTC. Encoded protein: CASSLGQGGYEQYF.

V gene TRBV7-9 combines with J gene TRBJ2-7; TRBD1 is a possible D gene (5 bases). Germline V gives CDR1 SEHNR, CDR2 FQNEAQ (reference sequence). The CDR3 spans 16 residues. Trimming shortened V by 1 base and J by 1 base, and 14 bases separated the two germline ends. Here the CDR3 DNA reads TGTGCCAGCAGCTTAGAGAGGCAGGGCAGGTCCTACGAGCAGTACTTC. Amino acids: CASSLERQGRSYEQYF. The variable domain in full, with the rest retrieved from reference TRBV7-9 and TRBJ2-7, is DTGVSQNPRHKITKRGQNVTFRCDPISEHNRLYWYRQTLGQGPEFLTYFQNEAQLEKSRLLSDRFSAERPKGSFSTLEIQRTEQGDSAMYLCASSLERQGRSYEQYFGPGTRLTVT.

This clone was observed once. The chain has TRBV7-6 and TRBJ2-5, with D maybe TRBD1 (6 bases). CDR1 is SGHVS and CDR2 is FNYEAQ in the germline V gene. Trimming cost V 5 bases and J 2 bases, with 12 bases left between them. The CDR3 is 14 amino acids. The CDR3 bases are TGTGCCAGCAGCGCCAGGGGAAATCAAGAGACCCAGTACTTC. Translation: CASSARGNQETQYF.

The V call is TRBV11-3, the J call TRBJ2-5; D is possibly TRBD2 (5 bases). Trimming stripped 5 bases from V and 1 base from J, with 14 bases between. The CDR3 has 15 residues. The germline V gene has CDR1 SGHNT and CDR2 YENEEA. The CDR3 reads CASSRYGGTQETQYF. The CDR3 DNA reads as TGTGCCAGCAGCCGTTATGGAGGAACCCAAGAGACCCAGTACTTC.

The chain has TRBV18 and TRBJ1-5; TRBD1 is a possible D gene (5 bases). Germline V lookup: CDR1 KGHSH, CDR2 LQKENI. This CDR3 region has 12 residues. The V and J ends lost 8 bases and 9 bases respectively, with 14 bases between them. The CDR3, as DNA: TGTGCCAGCCGCCTAGGGGAGGGGCCCCAGCATTTT. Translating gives CASRLGEGPQHF.